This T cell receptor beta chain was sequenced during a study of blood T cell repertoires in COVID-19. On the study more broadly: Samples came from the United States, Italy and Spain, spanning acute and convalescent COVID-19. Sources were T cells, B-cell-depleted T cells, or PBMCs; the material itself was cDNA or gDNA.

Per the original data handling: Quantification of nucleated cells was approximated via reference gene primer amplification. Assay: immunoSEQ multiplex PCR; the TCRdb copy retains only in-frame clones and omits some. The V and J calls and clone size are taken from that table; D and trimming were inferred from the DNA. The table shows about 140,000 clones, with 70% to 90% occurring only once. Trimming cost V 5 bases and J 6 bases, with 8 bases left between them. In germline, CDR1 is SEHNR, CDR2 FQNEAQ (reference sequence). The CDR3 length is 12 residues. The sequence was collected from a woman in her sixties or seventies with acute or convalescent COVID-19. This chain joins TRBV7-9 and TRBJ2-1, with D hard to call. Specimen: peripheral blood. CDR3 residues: CASSIPSNEQFF. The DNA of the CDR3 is TGTGCCAGCAGCATCCCTAGCAATGAGCAGTTCTTC.